Shown below are 20 T cell receptor beta chains from a single sample sequenced in a study of blood T cell repertoires in COVID-19. Only in-frame clones appear in the TCRdb table, and some are missing; sequencing was by immunoSEQ multiplex PCR. The repertoire consists of some 74,000 clones, with 90% to 95% occurring once and the leading ten covering around 2.6%. Sequencing was carried out using peripheral blood. These receptors were collected from a man aged 45-65 years with COVID-19, enrolled during active disease.

This clone was found once. The chain combines TRBV18 with TRBJ2-3; perhaps TRBD2 as D (5 bases). Germline V gene lookup returns CDR1 KGHSH and CDR2 LQKENI. The CDR3 is made up of 12 amino acids. Trimming took off 2 bases at V and 9 bases at J, with 9 bases between the two ends. The CDR3 here is CASSPVEETQYF. Written as DNA, the CDR3 is TGTGCCAGCTCACCAGTGGAGGAAACGCAGTATTTT.

The chain combines TRBV6-4 with TRBJ1-5; the match to TRBD1 covers 9 bases. Germline V gene data show CDR1 as MRHNA and CDR2 as SNTAGT. CDR3 length: 10 amino acids. CDR3 amino acids: CNRGQQPQHF. The DNA for the CDR3 is TGTAACAGGGGGCAGCAGCCCCAGCATTTT.

The gene calls are TRBV13 and TRBJ2-7, with 11 nucleotides matching TRBD1. Germline trimming cut 4 bases from V and 6 bases from J; bases unmatched to any gene: 8. The CDR3 is 15 amino acids. Germline lookup yields CDR1 PRHDT and CDR2 FYEKMQ (reference sequence). CDR3 coding DNA: TGTGCCAGCAGCTCAGGGACAGGGGGTGGTTCCGAGCAGTACGTC. It specifies CASSSGTGGGSEQYV.

This clone came up once. The rearrangement uses TRBV30 and TRBJ2-5; no definite D call. Germline values: CDR1 GTSNPN, CDR2 SVGIG (reference sequence). Trimming took off 2 bases at V and 1 base at J, with 5 bases between the two ends. The CDR3 consists of 12 residues. The CDR3 DNA sequence: TGTGCCTGGAGTACGGGCCAAGAGACCCAGTACTTC. Translated, it gives CAWSTGQETQYF.

The V gene is TRBV3-1 (or the pseudogene TRBV3-2), the J gene TRBJ1-1; D gene uncertain. V shed 0 bases and J shed 4 bases, with 15 bases lying between them. This CDR3 is 16 amino acids long. Germline assignment: CDR1 LGHDT and CDR2 YNNKEL (reference sequence). For the CDR3, the DNA is TGTGCCAGCAGCCAAGATCTAGCCGGGGTAGGCACTGAAGCTTTCTTT. Encoded protein: CASSQDLAGVGTEAFF.

Note on this clone: Different DNA sequences within this sample yield the same CDR3. This chain uses TRBV6-2 or TRBV6-3 with TRBJ2-3, with TRBD1 as a possible D gene (5 bases). The V and J ends lost 0 bases and 0 bases respectively, with 7 bases between them. CDR1 and CDR2 (germline): MNHEY, SVGEGT. This CDR3 comprises 15 residues. CDR3 nucleotide sequence: TGTGCCAGCAGTTACTCGGCAGGGAGCACAGATACGCAGTATTTT. This codes for CASSYSAGSTDTQYF.

This chain uses TRBV7-3 with TRBJ1-2; 10 positions agree with TRBD1. The V segment lost 0 bases and the J segment 8 bases; nucleotides outside the gene matches: 3. CDR1 and CDR2 from the germline V gene are SGHTA and FQGTGA. The CDR3 spans 14 residues. The DNA for the CDR3 is TGTGCCAGCAGCTTAACGGGACAGGGGTACGGCTACACCTTC. Encoded protein: CASSLTGQGYGYTF.

J is TRBJ2-7 and V is TRBV6-5, with D tentatively TRBD2 (6 bases). The CDR3 is made up of 11 amino acids. The germline CDR1 and CDR2 sequences are MNHEY and SVGAGI. V was clipped by 8 bases and J by 4 bases, with 9 bases between them. The DNA of the CDR3 is TGTGCCAGCCGTCGGGAGTACGAGCAGTACTTC. It yields the protein CASRREYEQYF.

V and J are TRBV9 and TRBJ2-3, with D possibly being TRBD2 (6 bases). The CDR3 runs to 14 residues. From germline, CDR1 is SGDLS and CDR2 YYNGEE. V lost 0 bases, J lost 2 bases, and 7 bases lay in between. The CDR3 loop is CASSVAGATDTQYF. CDR3 DNA sequence: TGTGCCAGCAGCGTAGCGGGAGCCACAGATACGCAGTATTTT.

This chain uses TRBV24-1 with TRBJ2-7; 9 bases fit TRBD1. Germline CDR1 reads KGHDR; CDR2 reads SFDVKD. Trimming cost V 12 bases and J 4 bases; bases outside gene matches: 12. This CDR3 comprises 14 residues. CDR3 sequence reads: CAPGWWDRDYEQYF. CDR3 nucleotides: TGTGCCCCGGGGTGGTGGGACAGGGATTACGAGCAGTACTTC.

The chain links TRBV4-3 to TRBJ2-2; 11 bases map to TRBD2. Germline values: CDR1 LGHNA, CDR2 YSLEER. This CDR3 region has 16 residues. V shed 4 bases and J 1 base; nucleotides not matched to a gene: 2. This chain's CDR3 is CASSPTSGVNTGELFF. Written as DNA, the CDR3 is TGCGCCAGCAGCCCGACTAGCGGGGTGAACACCGGGGAGCTGTTTTTT.

The V call is TRBV7-8, the J call TRBJ2-2; 8 nucleotides match TRBD2. CDR3 length: 20 residues. V shed 2 bases, J shed 7 bases, and the junction held 21 bases outside the gene matches. Germline values: CDR1 SGHVS, CDR2 FQNEAQ. In DNA form, the CDR3 reads TGTGCCAGCAGCTTATATGCCCTCTTCGGCGGGAGGCTCGGTGGCGGGGAGCTGTTTTTT. Protein: CASSLYALFGGRLGGGELFF. The full variable domain, completed using reference TRBV7-8 and TRBJ2-2, is GAGVSQSPRYKVAKRGQDVALRCDPISGHVSLFWYQQALGQGPEFLTYFQNEAQLDKSGLPSDRFFAERPEGSVSTLKIQRTQQEDSAVYLCASSLYALFGGRLGGGELFFGEGSRLTVL.

This clone was counted a few times. The chain has TRBV9 and TRBJ2-3; TRBD2 matches 9 bases. Germline-derived CDR1 and CDR2 are SGDLS and YYNGEE. V was pared by 2 bases and J by 6 bases, with 7 bases of the junction left unmatched. This CDR3 is 15 amino acids long. Here the CDR3 reads CASSVSVAGVDTQYF. The CDR3 DNA sequence: TGTGCCAGCAGCGTTTCGGTAGCGGGAGTGGATACGCAGTATTTT.

The J gene is TRBJ1-2, the V gene TRBV29-1, with 7 bases aligning to TRBD1. V lost 3 bases to trimming and J lost 4 bases; unmatched junction nucleotides: 8. The CDR3 extends over 14 amino acids. Germline V gene lookup returns CDR1 SQVTM and CDR2 ANQGSEA. The CDR3 protein is CSVEANTGVYGYTF. The CDR3 nucleotides are TGCAGCGTTGAGGCCAACACAGGGGTCTATGGCTACACCTTC.

This sequence joins TRBV5-8 and TRBJ1-5, with D perhaps matching TRBD1 (6 bases). Per the germline V gene, CDR1 is SGHTS and CDR2 is YDEGEE. The V end was cut by 5 bases, the J end by 0 bases, with 15 bases between. This CDR3 has 16 amino acids. The CDR3 spells CASRPRGGISNQPQHF. DNA of the CDR3: TGTGCCAGCAGACCCAGGGGTGGGATTAGCAATCAGCCCCAGCATTTT.

V and J are TRBV19 and TRBJ1-5; D is undetermined. In germline, CDR1 is LNHDA, CDR2 SQIVND (reference sequence). V lost 2 bases and J lost 4, with 12 bases in between. The CDR3 loop spans 15 amino acids. CDR3 nucleotides: TGTGCCAGTAGTATATCTCAGGCCAAAAATCAGCCCCAGCATTTT. Its translation is CASSISQAKNQPQHF.

The chain employs TRBV5-1 and TRBJ2-7; 9 nucleotides line up with TRBD2. After removal of 1 base from V and 5 bases from J, the junction contained 10 bases not matched to a gene. The CDR3 sequence is 16 residues long. Germline V gene sequence: CDR1 SGHRS, CDR2 YFSETQ. The CDR3 region is CASSLYGLAGADEQYF. In DNA form, the CDR3 reads TGCGCCAGCAGCTTGTATGGGTTAGCGGGAGCCGACGAGCAGTACTTC.

This clone was observed a few times. This chain connects TRBV6-2 or TRBV6-3 to TRBJ2-2, with D perhaps matching TRBD1 (6 bases). The CDR3 covers 14 residues. CDR1 is MNHEY, CDR2 SVGEGT, per germline. V shed 2 bases and J shed 6 bases, with 10 bases lying between them. DNA of the CDR3: TGTGCCAGCAGTTACAACAGGGTGGCCGGGGAGCTGTTTTTT. Translated: CASSYNRVAGELFF.

This chain joins TRBV7-9 and TRBJ1-4; 8 bases align to TRBD1. Germline V CDR1 and CDR2: SEHNR, FQNEAQ (reference sequence). This CDR3 spans 14 amino acids. With 7 bases clipped from V and 8 bases from J, the junction kept 9 bases outside the gene matches. CDR3 nucleotides: TGTGCCAGCATTTCGGACAGGGATAAGGAAAAACTGTTTTTT. Its translation is CASISDRDKEKLFF.

This clone was seen a single time. The chain couples TRBV9 to TRBJ1-2, with D tentatively TRBD1 (5 bases). V was clipped by 4 bases and J by 5 bases, with 9 bases between them. The CDR3 sequence is 12 residues long. From germline, CDR1 is SGDLS and CDR2 YYNGEE. The CDR3 nucleotides read TGTGCCAGCAGCTCGTCAGGGTATGGCTACACCTTC. Translation gives CASSSSGYGYTF.